Below, 28 T cell receptor beta chains from the same sample are listed, as sequenced in a study of blood T cell repertoires in COVID-19. Assay used: immunoSEQ multiplex PCR; TCRdb lists only in-frame clones, some missing. The table lists about 250,000 clones, 65% to 85% of them singletons. Sequencing input: peripheral blood. The receptors derive from a woman aged 80 or over with acute or convalescent COVID-19.

The chain uses TRBV12-3 or TRBV12-4 and TRBJ2-5; TRBD1 matches at 7 bases. The J segment lost 5 bases and the V segment lost 5 bases, leaving 5 bases of the junction unmatched. The CDR3 has 13 amino acids. CDR3 in DNA: TGTGCCAGCAGTCGACAGGGAACGGAGACCCAGTACTTC. Translation: CASSRQGTETQYF.

The chain employs TRBV6-1 and TRBJ1-4; 7 nucleotides match TRBD1. Trimming cost V 3 bases and J 0 bases; bases outside gene matches: 4. Germline loops: CDR1 MNHNS, CDR2 SASEGT. The CDR3 contains 16 residues. CDR3 in amino acids: CASSDYRGTTNEKLFF. CDR3 bases: TGTGCCAGCAGTGATTACAGGGGAACAACTAATGAAAAACTGTTTTTT.

The chain is built from TRBV19 and TRBJ2-7, with TRBD2 matching over 9 bases. The length of the CDR3 is 16 residues. The V gene end was trimmed by 4 bases and the J gene end by 5 bases; junction bases not matched to a gene: 12. The V gene's germline CDR1 is LNHDA and CDR2 SQIVND (reference sequence). CDR3 in DNA: TGTGCCAGTAGTACAACGCTAGCGGGGTGGGTAAACGAGCAGTACTTC. This gives the protein CASSTTLAGWVNEQYF.

The chain links TRBV28 to TRBJ2-7; D remains ambiguous. Germline V gene lookup returns CDR1 MDHEN and CDR2 SYDVKM. CDR3 length: 14 amino acids. V lost 1 base and J lost 4, with 11 bases in between. In DNA, the CDR3 is TGTGCCAGCAGTTTATTATCTAAACTATACGAGCAGTACTTC. Translation: CASSLLSKLYEQYF.

The table lists this clone with a count of one. This rearrangement joins TRBV7-2 to TRBJ2-1, with no clear D. V was clipped by 2 bases and J by 8 bases, with 7 bases between them. The germline V gene has CDR1 SGHTA and CDR2 FQGNSA. The CDR3 spans 12 residues. The CDR3 spells CASSLTRDEQFF. DNA of the CDR3: TGTGCCAGCAGCTTAACCCGGGATGAGCAGTTCTTC. Full variable domain (rest looked up from reference TRBV7-2 and TRBJ2-1): GAGVSQSPSNKVTEKGKDVELRCDPISGHTALYWYRQSLGQGLEFLIYFQGNSAPDKSGLPSDRFSAERTGGSVSTLTIQRTQQEDSAVYLCASSLTRDEQFFGPGTRLTVL.

This clone was picked up a small number of times. This rearrangement joins TRBV2 to TRBJ1-2; possible D gene TRBD1, 5 bases. V was clipped by 4 bases and J by 4 bases, with 10 bases between them. This CDR3 is built from 13 residues. From germline, CDR1 is SNHLY and CDR2 FYNNEI. The CDR3: CASSVPGGYGYTF. The CDR3 nucleotides are TGTGCCAGCAGTGTGCCGGGGGGCTATGGCTACACCTTC.

The V call is TRBV20-1, the J call TRBJ1-2; D might be TRBD1 (6 bases). Germline loops: CDR1 DFQATT, CDR2 SNEGSKA (reference sequence). The V gene lost 3 bases and the J gene lost 7 bases, with 15 bases spanning the gap. The CDR3 loop spans 13 amino acids. CDR3 sequence (DNA): TGCAGTGCTAGTAACAGGGTTACGGGTGGCTACACCTTC. Translating it yields CSASNRVTGGYTF.

The V gene is TRBV2, the J gene TRBJ1-5; TRBD1 is a possible D gene (5 bases). Germline V CDR1 and CDR2: SNHLY, FYNNEI. CDR3 length equals 14 residues. V dropped 6 bases and J dropped 5 bases, with 14 bases sitting between them. CDR3 sequence reads: CASSKGALDQPQHF. The CDR3 nucleotides read TGTGCCAGCAGCAAAGGGGCCTTGGATCAGCCCCAGCATTTT.

The gene calls are TRBV24-1 and TRBJ1-2, with TRBD1 as a possible D gene (6 bases). The germline V gene has CDR1 KGHDR and CDR2 SFDVKD. Trimming removed 7 bases from V and 8 bases from J, with 13 bases in between. The CDR3 totals 12 residues. The CDR3: CATSKQGYGYTF. The CDR3 nucleotides are TGTGCCACCAGCAAACAGGGCTACGGCTACACCTTC.

This clone has a handful of counts. V is TRBV5-6 and J is TRBJ1-3, with D possibly matching TRBD1 (5 bases). The CDR3 is 15 residues long. V shed 4 bases and J shed 1 base, with 12 bases lying between them. Germline assignment: CDR1 SGHDT and CDR2 YYEEEE. The CDR3 nucleotides read TGTGCCAGCAGCCCCAGGGTTGGATCTGGAAACACCATATATTTT. This sequence encodes CASSPRVGSGNTIYF.

The V and J genes are TRBV6-2 or TRBV6-3 and TRBJ1-2; D unresolved. The CDR3 spans 14 residues. V was cut by 6 bases and J by 2 bases, with 13 bases left in between. Germline V CDR1 and CDR2: MNHEY, SVGEGT. CDR3 loop: CASSRVGANYGYTF. CDR3 coding DNA: TGTGCCAGCAGCCGGGTGGGAGCGAACTATGGCTACACCTTC.

The chain employs TRBV4-2 and TRBJ2-7; the match to TRBD2 covers 12 bases. J lost 4 bases, V lost 3 bases, and 7 bases had no gene match. There are 16 residues in the CDR3. Germline CDR1 and CDR2: LGHNA and YNFKEQ. CDR3 region: CASSQVGTSGLYEQYF. The DNA for the CDR3 is TGTGCCAGCAGCCAGGTAGGGACTAGCGGGCTGTACGAGCAGTACTTC.

As DNA, the CDR3 is TGCAGCGTGGACTTAGGACAGGTTACAGATACGCAGTATTTT. Translating it yields CSVDLGQVTDTQYF. This chain links TRBV29-1 with TRBJ2-3, with 7 positions matching TRBD1. The length of the CDR3 is 14 residues. V lost 6 bases to trimming and J lost 3 bases; unmatched junction nucleotides: 9. Per germline, CDR1 SQVTM and CDR2 ANQGSEA.

The CDR3 spells CASSSDRAVTGELFF. The CDR3 DNA sequence: TGTGCCAGCAGTTCCGACAGGGCCGTCACCGGGGAGCTGTTTTTT. The chain employs TRBV6-5 and TRBJ2-2; 7 bases line up with TRBD1. The CDR3 contains 15 residues. Per germline, CDR1 MNHEY and CDR2 SVGAGI. J gave up 4 bases and V 4 bases, and 6 bases lay outside the gene matches.

This rearrangement joins TRBV5-1 to TRBJ1-1; tentative D call: TRBD1 (5 bases). This CDR3 has 15 residues. From germline, CDR1 is SGHRS and CDR2 YFSETQ. The V and J ends lost 6 bases and 1 base respectively, with 16 bases between them. The CDR3 DNA reads as TGCGCCAGCACCCCGGATGCCGGACAGAACACTGAAGCTTTCTTT. Its translation: CASTPDAGQNTEAFF. Full variable domain (missing parts from reference TRBV5-1 and TRBJ1-1): KAGVTQTPRYLIKTRGQQVTLSCSPISGHRSVSWYQQTPGQGLQFLFEYFSETQRNKGNFPGRFSGRQFSNSRSEMNVSTLELGDSALYLCASTPDAGQNTEAFFGQGTRLTVV.

The rearrangement uses TRBV2 and TRBJ2-5; 8 bases fit TRBD1. The CDR3 length is 15 residues. V lost 6 bases, J lost 5 bases, and 11 bases stayed unmatched. Germline values: CDR1 SNHLY, CDR2 FYNNEI. The CDR3 reads CASSGNRGAGETQYF. The CDR3 bases are TGTGCCAGCAGCGGTAACAGGGGGGCAGGGGAGACCCAGTACTTC.

The chain uses TRBV15 and TRBJ2-3, with TRBD2 identical over 11 bases. Germline CDR1 is LNHNV and CDR2 is YYDKDF (reference sequence). CDR3 length: 17 amino acids. J gave up 5 bases and V 0 bases, and 7 bases lay outside the gene matches. CDR3 sequence: CATSRDIAGGSIDTQYF. The CDR3 region has the DNA TGTGCCACCAGCAGAGATATAGCGGGAGGGTCAATAGATACGCAGTATTTT.

The chain links TRBV3-1 (or the pseudogene TRBV3-2) to TRBJ2-7; tentative D call: TRBD1 (6 bases). CDR1 and CDR2 from the germline V gene are LGHDT and YNNKEL (reference sequence). The V and J ends lost 1 base and 1 base respectively, with 14 bases between them. This CDR3 has 16 residues. The CDR3 DNA sequence: TGTGCCAGCAGCCAAGTATCAGGGGCGAAGTCCTACGAGCAGTACTTC. Its translation: CASSQVSGAKSYEQYF.

The chain couples TRBV3-1 (or the pseudogene TRBV3-2) to TRBJ2-2, with TRBD1 matching 9 bases. Germline V gene data show CDR1 as LGHDT and CDR2 as YNNKEL (reference sequence). Unmatched junction bases numbered 8, after V lost 3 bases and J lost 3 bases. This CDR3 is built from 17 residues. In DNA form, the CDR3 reads TGTGCCAGCAGCCACCCAACAGGGGGCAGGTACACCGGGGAGCTGTTTTTT. This translates into CASSHPTGGRYTGELFF.

This clone was recorded once. V usage is TRBV9 and J usage is TRBJ2-3; 10 bases are a match to TRBD2. Per the germline V gene, CDR1 is SGDLS and CDR2 is YYNGEE. V lost 3 bases and J lost 1; bases outside the gene matches: 2. This CDR3 comprises 15 residues. The CDR3 reads CASSAGTSGTDTQYF. Written as DNA, the CDR3 is TGTGCCAGCAGCGCCGGGACTAGCGGCACAGATACGCAGTATTTT.

This clone appeared a few times. This rearrangement joins TRBV11-2 to TRBJ2-1; 7 nucleotides agree with TRBD2. CDR3 length equals 15 residues. With 3 bases clipped from V and 0 bases from J, the junction kept 2 bases outside the gene matches. Germline values: CDR1 SGHAT, CDR2 FQNNGV. CDR3 DNA sequence: TGTGCCAGCAGCTTTGGGACTAACTCCTACAATGAGCAGTTCTTC. This sequence encodes CASSFGTNSYNEQFF.

This rearrangement joins TRBV19 to TRBJ1-1; D unresolved. Germline CDR1 and CDR2: LNHDA and SQIVND (reference sequence). Trimming took off 4 bases at V and 0 bases at J, with 15 bases between the two ends. The CDR3 sequence is 16 residues long. The CDR3 sequence: CASSTPRERMNTEAFF. CDR3 sequence (DNA): TGTGCCAGTAGTACCCCCCGAGAGAGGATGAACACTGAAGCTTTCTTT.

This chain joins TRBV7-9 and TRBJ2-3; D remains unclear. CDR1 SEHNR and CDR2 FQNEAQ come from the germline V gene (reference sequence). Trimming cost V 1 base and J 5 bases, with 7 bases left between them. The CDR3 consists of 13 residues. CDR3 sequence: CASSLGAEDTQYF. The CDR3 nucleotides read TGTGCCAGCAGCTTAGGGGCCGAAGATACGCAGTATTTT.

The chain is built from TRBV21-1 and TRBJ1-1; no check of the table's D call, TRBD1, against the DNA was made. TRBV21-1 is marked as a pseudogene. This CDR3 has 18 amino acids. In nucleotides, the CDR3 is TGTGCCAGCAGCAAACTTAAGGGACAGGGGCATTTGAACACTGAAGCTTTCTTT. It is translated as CASSKLKGQGHLNTEAFF.

In its sample, this clone was seen once. V gene TRBV3-1 (or the pseudogene TRBV3-2) combines with J gene TRBJ2-2; 14 nucleotides agree with TRBD2. V was pared by 6 bases and J by 6 bases, with 6 bases of the junction left unmatched. Germline CDR1 and CDR2: LGHDT and YNNKEL (reference sequence). CDR3 size: 16 residues. The CDR3 DNA sequence: TGTGCCAGCAGTCAGGGACTAGCGGGAGCTCCCGGGGAGCTGTTTTTT. It codes for CASSQGLAGAPGELFF.

The chain links TRBV5-6 to TRBJ1-1; D is unresolved. Trimming took off 4 bases at V and 4 bases at J, with 20 bases between the two ends. The germline CDR1 and CDR2 sequences are SGHDT and YYEEEE. This CDR3 comprises 16 residues. CDR3 loop: CASSQRTYGVATEAFF. The CDR3 nucleotides read TGTGCCAGCAGCCAGCGAACCTACGGCGTTGCCACTGAAGCTTTCTTT.

CDR3 residues: CAWSGDFKNTEAFF. The CDR3 region has the DNA TGTGCCTGGAGTGGGGACTTCAAGAACACTGAAGCTTTCTTT. The V gene is TRBV30, the J gene TRBJ1-1; weak D call: TRBD1 (5 bases). This CDR3 is built from 14 residues. The ends were cut back, 1 base at V and 1 base at J, with 10 bases in the middle. CDR1 and CDR2 (germline): GTSNPN, SVGIG (reference sequence).

The rearrangement uses TRBV14 and TRBJ1-1; D is unclear. V lost 6 bases, J lost 0 bases, and 11 bases lay in between. The CDR3 has 14 amino acids. CDR1 and CDR2 (germline): SGHDN, FVKESK. The CDR3 is CASRARVLNTEAFF. The CDR3 DNA is TGTGCCAGCAGGGCGAGGGTCCTGAACACTGAAGCTTTCTTT.